This T cell receptor beta chain appears in the sequencing data of a study of cytomegalovirus exposure and HLA in healthy donors. Points from the study as a whole: In a later analysis, several top co-occurrence clusters appeared linked to parvovirus B19, influenza, CMV and Epstein-Barr virus.

The CDR3 totals 13 residues. Germline assignment: CDR1 SGHKS and CDR2 YYEKEE (reference sequence). Trimming stripped 3 bases from V and 0 bases from J, with 7 bases between. With respect to this clone: Its antigen is unidentified.

Use of 60 Vbeta and 13 Jbeta primers characterized the PCR. The data were produced by immunoSEQ multiplex PCR, yet TCRdb's version contains in-frame clones alone and is incomplete. The table lists around 26,000 clones. This TCR was sampled from a male donor in good health and CMV-seropositive. Sample: PBMCs. The chain is built from TRBV5-5 and TRBJ2-7, with unresolved D. CDR3 nucleotides: TGTGCCAGCAGCTCTTTCAGCTCCTACGAGCAGTACTTC. This translates into CASSSFSSYEQYF.